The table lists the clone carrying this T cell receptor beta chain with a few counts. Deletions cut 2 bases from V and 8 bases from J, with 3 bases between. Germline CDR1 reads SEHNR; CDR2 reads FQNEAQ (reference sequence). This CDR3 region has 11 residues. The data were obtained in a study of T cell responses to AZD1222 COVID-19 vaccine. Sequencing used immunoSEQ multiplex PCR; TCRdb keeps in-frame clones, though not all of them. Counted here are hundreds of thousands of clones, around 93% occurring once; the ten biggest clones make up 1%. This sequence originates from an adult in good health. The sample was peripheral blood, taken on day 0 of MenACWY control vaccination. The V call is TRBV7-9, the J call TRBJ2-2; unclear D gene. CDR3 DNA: TGTGCCAGCAGCTTACTTGGGGAGCTGTTTTTT. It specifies CASSLLGELFF.